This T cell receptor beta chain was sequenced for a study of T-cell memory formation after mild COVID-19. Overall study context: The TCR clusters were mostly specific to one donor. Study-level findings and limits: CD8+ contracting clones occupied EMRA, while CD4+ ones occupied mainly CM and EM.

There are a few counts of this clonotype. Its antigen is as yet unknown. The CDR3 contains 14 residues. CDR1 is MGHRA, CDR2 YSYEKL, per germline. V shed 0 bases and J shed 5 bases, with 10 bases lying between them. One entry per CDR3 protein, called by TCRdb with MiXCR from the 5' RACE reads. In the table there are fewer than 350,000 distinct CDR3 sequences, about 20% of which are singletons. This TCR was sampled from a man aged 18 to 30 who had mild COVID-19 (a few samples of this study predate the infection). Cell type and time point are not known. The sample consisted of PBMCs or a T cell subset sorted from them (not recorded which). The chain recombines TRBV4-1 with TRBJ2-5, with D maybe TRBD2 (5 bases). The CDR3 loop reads CASSQDQRVETQYF. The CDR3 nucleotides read TGCGCCAGCAGCCAAGATCAGAGGGTGGAGACCCAGTACTTC.